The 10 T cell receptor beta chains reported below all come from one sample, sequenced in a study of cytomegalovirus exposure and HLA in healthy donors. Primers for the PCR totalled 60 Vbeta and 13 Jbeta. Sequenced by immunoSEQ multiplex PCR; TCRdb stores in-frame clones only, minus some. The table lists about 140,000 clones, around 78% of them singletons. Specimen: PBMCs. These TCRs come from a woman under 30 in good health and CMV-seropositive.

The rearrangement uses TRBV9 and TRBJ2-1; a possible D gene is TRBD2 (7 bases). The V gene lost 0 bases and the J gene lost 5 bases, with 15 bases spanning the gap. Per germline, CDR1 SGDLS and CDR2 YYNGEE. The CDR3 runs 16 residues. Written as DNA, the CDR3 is TGTGCCAGCAGCGTAGGTTATCGGGGGGCAAACAATGAGCAGTTCTTC. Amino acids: CASSVGYRGANNEQFF.

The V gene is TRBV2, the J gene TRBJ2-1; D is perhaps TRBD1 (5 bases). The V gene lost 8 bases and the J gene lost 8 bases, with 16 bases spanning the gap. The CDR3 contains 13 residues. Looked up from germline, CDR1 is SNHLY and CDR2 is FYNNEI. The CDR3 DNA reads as TGTGCCAGCGACCCGCCGGGCAGGGATGAGCAGTTCTTC. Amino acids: CASDPPGRDEQFF.

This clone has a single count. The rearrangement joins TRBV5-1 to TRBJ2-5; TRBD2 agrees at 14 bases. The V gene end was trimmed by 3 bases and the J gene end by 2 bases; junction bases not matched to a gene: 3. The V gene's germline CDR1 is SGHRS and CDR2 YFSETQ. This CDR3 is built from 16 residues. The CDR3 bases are TGCGCCAGCAGCTGGGGACTAGCGGGGGTGCAAGAGACCCAGTACTTC. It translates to CASSWGLAGVQETQYF. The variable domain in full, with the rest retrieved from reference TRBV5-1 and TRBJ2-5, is KAGVTQTPRYLIKTRGQQVTLSCSPISGHRSVSWYQQTPGQGLQFLFEYFSETQRNKGNFPGRFSGRQFSNSRSEMNVSTLELGDSALYLCASSWGLAGVQETQYFGPGTRLLVL.

The CDR3 here is CASSQEGGAAAPMGNIQYF. The CDR3, as DNA: TGTGCCAGCAGCCAAGAGGGAGGGGCCGCCGCCCCAATGGGAAACATTCAGTACTTC. The chain links TRBV14 to TRBJ2-4; 7 bases are shared with TRBD2. The CDR3 has 19 amino acids. With 0 bases clipped from V and 6 bases from J, the junction kept 17 bases outside the gene matches. Germline V gives CDR1 SGHDN, CDR2 FVKESK.

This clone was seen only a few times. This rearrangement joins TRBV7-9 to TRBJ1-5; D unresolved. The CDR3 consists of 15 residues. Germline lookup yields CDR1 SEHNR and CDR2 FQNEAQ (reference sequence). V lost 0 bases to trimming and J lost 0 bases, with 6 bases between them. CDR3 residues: CASSLAGDSNQPQHF. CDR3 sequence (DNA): TGTGCCAGCAGCTTAGCAGGAGATAGCAATCAGCCCCAGCATTTT. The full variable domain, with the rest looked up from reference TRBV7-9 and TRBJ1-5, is DTGVSQNPRHKITKRGQNVTFRCDPISEHNRLYWYRQTLGQGPEFLTYFQNEAQLEKSRLLSDRFSAERPKGSFSTLEIQRTEQGDSAMYLCASSLAGDSNQPQHFGDGTRLSIL.

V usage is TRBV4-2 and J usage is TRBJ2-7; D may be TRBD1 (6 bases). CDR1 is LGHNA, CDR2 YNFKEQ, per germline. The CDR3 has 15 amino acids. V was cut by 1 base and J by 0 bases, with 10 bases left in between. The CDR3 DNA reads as TGTGCCAGCAGCCAAGCAACAGGGTACTCCTACGAGCAGTACTTC. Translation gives CASSQATGYSYEQYF.

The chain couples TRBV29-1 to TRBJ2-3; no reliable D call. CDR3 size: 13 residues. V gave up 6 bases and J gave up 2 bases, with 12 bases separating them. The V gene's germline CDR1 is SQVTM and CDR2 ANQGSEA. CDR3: CSVPPRHTDTQYF. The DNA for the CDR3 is TGCAGCGTCCCCCCTCGACACACAGATACGCAGTATTTT.

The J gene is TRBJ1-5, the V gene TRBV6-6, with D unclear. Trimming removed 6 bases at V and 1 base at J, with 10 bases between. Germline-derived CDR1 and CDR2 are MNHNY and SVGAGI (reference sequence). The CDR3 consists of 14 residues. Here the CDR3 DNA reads TGTGCCAGCAGCAGGCTCCTAAGCAATCAGCCCCAGCATTTT. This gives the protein CASSRLLSNQPQHF.

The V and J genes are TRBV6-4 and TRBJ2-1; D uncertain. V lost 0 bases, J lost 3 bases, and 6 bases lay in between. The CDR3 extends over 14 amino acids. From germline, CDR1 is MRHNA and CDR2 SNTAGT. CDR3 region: CASSDSADYNEQFF. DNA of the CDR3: TGTGCCAGCAGTGACTCGGCAGACTACAATGAGCAGTTCTTC.

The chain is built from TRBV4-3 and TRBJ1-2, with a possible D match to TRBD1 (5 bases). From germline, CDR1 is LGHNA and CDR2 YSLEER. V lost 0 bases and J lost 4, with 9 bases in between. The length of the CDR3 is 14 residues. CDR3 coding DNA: TGCGCCAGCAGCCAAGATGCAGGGCTCTATGGCTACACCTTC. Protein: CASSQDAGLYGYTF.